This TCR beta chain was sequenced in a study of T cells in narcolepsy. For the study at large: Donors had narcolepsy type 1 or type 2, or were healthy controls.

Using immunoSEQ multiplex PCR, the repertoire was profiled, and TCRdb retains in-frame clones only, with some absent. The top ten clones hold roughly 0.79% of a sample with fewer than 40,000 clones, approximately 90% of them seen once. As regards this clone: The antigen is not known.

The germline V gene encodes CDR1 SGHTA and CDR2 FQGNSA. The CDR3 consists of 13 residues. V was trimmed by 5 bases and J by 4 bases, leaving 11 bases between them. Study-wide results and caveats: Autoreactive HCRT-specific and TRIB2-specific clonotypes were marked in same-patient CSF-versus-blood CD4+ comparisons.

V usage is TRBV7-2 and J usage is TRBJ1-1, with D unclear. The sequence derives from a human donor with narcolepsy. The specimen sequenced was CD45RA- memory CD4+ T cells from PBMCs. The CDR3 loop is CASSPTSSTEAFF. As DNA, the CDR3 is TGTGCCAGCAGCCCTACGTCCAGCACTGAAGCTTTCTTT. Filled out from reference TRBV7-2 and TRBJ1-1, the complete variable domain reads GAGVSQSPSNKVTEKGKDVELRCDPISGHTALYWYRQSLGQGLEFLIYFQGNSAPDKSGLPSDRFSAERTGGSVSTLTIQRTQQEDSAVYLCASSPTSSTEAFFGQGTRLTVV.